This T cell receptor beta chain was sequenced for a study of blood T cell repertoires in COVID-19. For the study at large: The origin of the acute and convalescent COVID-19 samples was the United States, Italy and Spain.

The authors' processing: Amplified reference gene primers provided the basis for estimating nucleated cell counts. Sequencing was performed with immunoSEQ multiplex PCR; in TCRdb, only in-frame clones are kept and a portion is missing. V and J calls plus clone size are reproduced from that table; the DNA served to infer D and trimming. The repertoire holds about 110,000 clones, with around four fifths as singletons. Trimming took 3 bases from V and 2 from J; bases not matched to a gene: 2. The length of the CDR3 is 15 residues. Germline CDR1 reads SGHNT; CDR2 reads YYREEE (reference sequence). This clone appeared once.

This rearrangement joins TRBV5-4 to TRBJ2-7; 13 bases agree with TRBD2. This receptor was identified in a woman aged 60-75 years with acute or convalescent COVID-19. The source material was peripheral blood. In nucleotides, the CDR3 is TGTGCCAGCAGCTGGGGACTAGCGGGGACCTACGAGCAGTACTTC. Translation gives CASSWGLAGTYEQYF. Together with reference TRBV5-4 and TRBJ2-7, the CDR3 gives the full variable domain: ETGVTQSPTHLIKTRGQQVTLRCSSQSGHNTVSWYQQALGQGPQFIFQYYREEENGRGNFPPRFSGLQFPNYSSELNVNALELDDSALYLCASSWGLAGTYEQYFGPGTRLTVT.